Shown below are 24 T cell receptor beta chains from a single sample sequenced in a study of T cells in Graves' hyperthyroidism and ophthalmopathy. Researchers took RNA transcripts and amplified the TCR beta CDR3 regions from them. The TCR CDR3 was amplified in a first-round RT-PCR using the HTBI primer set. TCRdb re-called the multiplex PCR reads with MiXCR, one entry per CDR3 protein. The sample includes under 400,000 distinct CDR3 sequences, 15% to 20% of them seen just once. Sequencing was done on a sample of blood. These receptors all come from a woman aged 45-65 years with Graves' hyperthyroidism.

This clonotype was observed a few times. The chain carries TRBV2 and TRBJ1-1; no clear D gene. This CDR3 has 10 residues. V lost 2 bases and J lost 7, with 2 bases in between. Germline-derived CDR1 and CDR2 are SNHLY and FYNNEI. This CDR3 reads CASSEFEAFF. The DNA for the CDR3 is TGTGCCAGCAGTGAATTTGAAGCTTTCTTT.

This clonotype was seen repeatedly, ten times or more. The J gene is TRBJ2-6, the V gene TRBV3-1; tentative D call: TRBD1 (5 bases). Germline CDR1 reads LGHDT; CDR2 reads YNNKEL (reference sequence). V was shortened by 8 bases and J by 3 bases, with 20 bases between the two germline ends. This CDR3 contains 17 residues. The CDR3 coding sequence is TGTGCCAGCTCTTCAGAACAAGGGGCCAATGGGGCCAACGTCCTGACTTTC. It specifies CASSSEQGANGANVLTF.

This clonotype was seen a handful of times. The genes are TRBV12-3 or TRBV12-4 and TRBJ2-2; no clear D. The V end lost 1 base, the J end lost 6 bases, and 6 bases lay between the germline ends. The CDR3 totals 13 residues. CDR3 amino acids: CASSLGRAGELFF. The CDR3 DNA follows: TGTGCCAGCAGTTTAGGCCGCGCCGGGGAGCTGTTTTTT.

This clonotype was detected ten times or more. This CDR3 is CASSASGQVFTYEQYF. The CDR3 nucleotides are TGTGCCAGCAGTGCCTCGGGACAGGTTTTTACCTACGAGCAGTACTTC. This chain uses TRBV12-3 or TRBV12-4 with TRBJ2-7; 8 bases agree with TRBD1. The length of the CDR3 is 16 residues. Trimming cost V 5 bases and J 2 bases; bases outside gene matches: 11.

This clonotype was observed a few times. The chain links TRBV29-1 to TRBJ2-1; 13 bases match TRBD2. CDR3 length: 14 residues. V was pared by 3 bases and J by 6 bases, with 2 bases of the junction left unmatched. CDR1 and CDR2 (germline): SQVTM, ANQGSEA. The CDR3 reads CSVEGLAGTNEQFF. The DNA of the CDR3 is TGCAGCGTTGAGGGACTAGCGGGGACCAATGAGCAGTTCTTC.

This clonotype was picked up many times. The genes are TRBV5-1 and TRBJ2-1; 10 nucleotides match TRBD2. Germline V CDR1 and CDR2: SGHRS, YFSETQ. Losses at the gene ends were 0 bases for V and 5 bases for J; bases not matched to a gene: 2. The CDR3 is 15 residues long. The CDR3 nucleotides are TGCGCCAGCAGCTTGGCCCTAGCGGGAGACAATGAGCAGTTCTTC. Translation: CASSLALAGDNEQFF.

The chain uses TRBV7-8 and TRBJ2-1; 7 bases match TRBD2. Germline values: CDR1 SGHVS, CDR2 FQNEAQ. CDR3 size: 15 residues. Germline trimming cut 6 bases from V and 10 bases from J; bases unmatched to any gene: 15. The DNA for the CDR3 is TGTGCCAGCAGACCTCCGGGACCCTCCGGGGGGGAGCAGTTCTTC. This sequence encodes CASRPPGPSGGEQFF. Full variable domain (missing parts from reference TRBV7-8 and TRBJ2-1): GAGVSQSPRYKVAKRGQDVALRCDPISGHVSLFWYQQALGQGPEFLTYFQNEAQLDKSGLPSDRFFAERPEGSVSTLKIQRTQQEDSAVYLCASRPPGPSGGEQFFGPGTRLTVL.

The chain uses TRBV5-1 and TRBJ2-1, with 7 bases identical to TRBD2. This CDR3 has 15 amino acids. Unmatched junction bases numbered 9, after V lost 0 bases and J lost 9 bases. Per germline, CDR1 SGHRS and CDR2 YFSETQ. The CDR3 sequence is CASSLEGGRYSEQFF. CDR3 sequence (DNA): TGCGCCAGCAGCTTGGAGGGCGGGAGATATAGTGAGCAGTTCTTC. Looking up the rest from reference TRBV5-1 and TRBJ2-1 gives the full variable domain: KAGVTQTPRYLIKTRGQQVTLSCSPISGHRSVSWYQQTPGQGLQFLFEYFSETQRNKGNFPGRFSGRQFSNSRSEMNVSTLELGDSALYLCASSLEGGRYSEQFFGPGTRLTVL.

The chain couples TRBV29-1 to TRBJ1-2, with 9 bases identical to TRBD1. Germline V gene data show CDR1 as SQVTM and CDR2 as ANQGSEA. This CDR3 has 12 residues. V shed 7 bases and J 6 bases; nucleotides not matched to a gene: 6. The CDR3 DNA reads TGCAGCGAGACAGGGGGAGATGATGGCTACACCTTC. It specifies CSETGGDDGYTF.

This clonotype occurred a few times. The chain couples TRBV7-6 to TRBJ2-1; D gene uncertain. Germline V gives CDR1 SGHVS, CDR2 FNYEAQ. Trimming removed 2 bases at V and 4 bases at J, with 15 bases between. The length of the CDR3 is 16 residues. CDR3 amino acids: CASSLTRPTSYNEQFF. In DNA, the CDR3 is TGTGCCAGCAGCTTAACCCGGCCGACTTCATACAATGAGCAGTTCTTC.

Notes on this clonotype: A much larger clone differs from this one at a single base, so this may be a read error. This sequence joins TRBV5-1 and TRBJ2-2; D unresolved. Deletions cut 0 bases from V and 4 bases from J, with 4 bases between. This CDR3 is built from 13 residues. Per the germline V gene, CDR1 is SGHRS and CDR2 is YFSETQ. In DNA form, the CDR3 reads TGCGCCAGCAGCTTGGGGTGCACCGGGGAGCTGTTTTTT. Encoded protein: CASSLGCTGELFF.

This clonotype was seen only a few times. One end of the junction does not line up with germline, which may come from a read error. V usage is TRBV7-8 and J usage is TRBJ1-1; D is ambiguous. The CDR3 is made up of 12 amino acids. Germline CDR1 SGHVS, CDR2 FQNEAQ. The DNA for the CDR3 is TGTGCCAGCAGCTTTGGTAACACTGAAGCTTCCTTT. This gives the protein CASSFGNTEASF.

CDR3 DNA sequence: TGCAGTGCCCGCCGTGGAGCGGGGGGAAGAGATACGCAGTATTTT. This sequence encodes CSARRGAGGRDTQYF. This chain uses TRBV20-1 with TRBJ2-3; 9 bases fit TRBD2. V lost 6 bases and J lost 5; bases outside the gene matches: 12. Looked up from germline, CDR1 is DFQATT and CDR2 is SNEGSKA (reference sequence). The CDR3 totals 15 residues.

This clonotype appeared many times. The chain employs TRBV7-6 and TRBJ2-1; 8 bases map to TRBD2. Germline CDR1 reads SGHVS; CDR2 reads FNYEAQ. V was clipped by 4 bases and J by 2 bases; unmatched bases: 16. This CDR3 comprises 19 residues. The CDR3 region is CASSSRRPSSGSAYNEQFF. The CDR3 DNA reads TGTGCCAGCAGCTCTCGCCGACCCTCAAGCGGGAGCGCCTACAATGAGCAGTTCTTC. Full variable domain (remainder filled in from reference TRBV7-6 and TRBJ2-1): GAGVSQSPRYKVTKRGQDVALRCDPISGHVSLYWYRQALGQGPEFLTYFNYEAQQDKSGLPNDRFSAERPEGSISTLTIQRTEQRDSAMYRCASSSRRPSSGSAYNEQFFGPGTRLTVL.

Many counts were recorded for this clonotype. Written as DNA, the CDR3 is TGTGCCAGCAGTTTAGTCCCGACGAAAGAGACCCAGTACTTC. Protein sequence: CASSLVPTKETQYF. This chain uses TRBV27 with TRBJ2-5, with no clear D. The germline V gene has CDR1 MNHEY and CDR2 SMNVEV (reference sequence). The CDR3 is 14 residues long. Trimming shortened V by 2 bases and J by 3 bases, and 10 bases separated the two germline ends.

This clonotype was counted ten times or more. The V gene is TRBV3-1, the J gene TRBJ1-2; no firm D call. The CDR3 covers 12 residues. The V and J ends lost 3 bases and 13 bases respectively, with 15 bases between them. Germline-derived CDR1 and CDR2 are LGHDT and YNNKEL (reference sequence). As DNA, the CDR3 is TGTGCCAGCAGCCATGGAAAACAGCCGTTCACCTTC. Protein: CASSHGKQPFTF.

At least ten counts were recorded for this clonotype. The chain combines TRBV2 with TRBJ1-4; no clear D. Germline V lookup: CDR1 SNHLY, CDR2 FYNNEI. The CDR3 contains 16 residues. The germline V and J ends were trimmed by 2 bases and 5 bases, with 15 bases remaining between them. The chain's CDR3 is CASSEKFQFVNEKLFF. As DNA, the CDR3 is TGTGCCAGCAGTGAAAAGTTTCAGTTCGTAAATGAAAAACTGTTTTTT.

Only a few counts were recorded for this clonotype. This chain uses TRBV11-2 with TRBJ1-1; D not certain. There are 14 residues in the CDR3. Germline V gene lookup returns CDR1 SGHAT and CDR2 FQNNGV. V was pared by 5 bases and J by 1 base, with 11 bases between. The CDR3 reads CASSPSGRNTEAFF. The CDR3, as DNA: TGTGCCAGCAGCCCAAGCGGGAGGAACACTGAAGCTTTCTTT.

This clonotype was seen a handful of times. The genes are TRBV6-1 and TRBJ2-7; TRBD2 might be the D (5 bases). V was trimmed by 7 bases and J by 5 bases, leaving 9 bases between them. The CDR3 covers 11 residues. Germline CDR1 is MNHNS and CDR2 is SASEGT. CDR3 nucleotides: TGTGCCAGCATATGGGGAGACGAGCAGTACGTC. Amino acid sequence: CASIWGDEQYV.

The CDR3 sequence: CASSWAGDSLSSYNEQFF. The CDR3 bases are TGCGCCAGCAGCTGGGCGGGCGACTCGTTAAGCTCCTACAATGAGCAGTTCTTC. The chain couples TRBV5-1 to TRBJ2-1; possible D gene TRBD2, 5 bases. Trimming cost V 3 bases and J 0 bases, with 19 bases left between them. Germline V gene data show CDR1 as SGHRS and CDR2 as YFSETQ. The CDR3 is 18 residues long.

The table lists this clonotype with a few counts. The V gene is TRBV20-1, the J gene TRBJ2-5; the match to TRBD2 covers 12 bases. CDR1 and CDR2 (germline): DFQATT, SNEGSKA (reference sequence). The trim removed 6 bases at V and 4 bases at J, leaving 9 bases unmatched. The CDR3 is 15 amino acids. The CDR3 nucleotides read TGCAGTGCCACCTCACCGGGACTAGCGGGAGAGACCCAGTACTTC. Protein: CSATSPGLAGETQYF.

The chain recombines TRBV4-1 with TRBJ2-7, with 7 bases fitting TRBD1. The CDR3 is made up of 15 amino acids. The germline CDR1 and CDR2 sequences are MGHRA and YSYEKL. V lost 2 bases to trimming and J lost 3 bases; unmatched junction nucleotides: 7. The CDR3 sequence is CASSQRQGDRYEQYF. In DNA form, the CDR3 reads TGCGCCAGCAGCCAACGGCAGGGGGACCGCTACGAGCAGTACTTC.

The chain has TRBV9 and TRBJ2-1; no definite D call. CDR3 length equals 16 residues. The V gene lost 0 bases and the J gene lost 8 bases, with 18 bases spanning the gap. CDR1 is SGDLS, CDR2 YYNGEE, per germline. The CDR3, as DNA: TGTGCCAGCAGCGTAGAAGGGCGGTTAGTGGTGGATGAGCAGTTCTTC. Protein sequence: CASSVEGRLVVDEQFF.

The chain has TRBV12-3 or TRBV12-4 and TRBJ2-3, with no clear D. The CDR3 covers 12 residues. Trimming pared 3 bases from V and 6 bases from J, leaving 7 bases between. CDR3 bases: TGTGCCAGCAGTTTTTGGGATGATACGCAGTATTTT. It yields the protein CASSFWDDTQYF.